These T cell receptor beta chains were read from a single sample in a study of vaccination and CD4 T cells after COVID-19. TCRdb re-derived calls from the PCR reads in MiXCR, one entry per CDR3 protein. The data contain about 16,000 distinct CDR3 sequences, approximately 65% of them singletons. Their specific antigens are unknown. Specimen: CD4+ T cells from blood, cultured in vitro. All receptors come from a human donor who had recovered from COVID-19. Both conserved end residues are part of each CDR3. A D gene is named only where the DNA matches it firmly. Size values are once, few and many counts, or a class for expanded clones, and some rows have none.

TRBJ1-6,TRBV28,-,-,CATRPTAFNSPLHF,TGTGCCACCAGACCGACAGCGTTTAATTCACCCCTCCACTTT
TRBJ2-4,TRBV20-1,-,TRBD2,CSATGLAGDGQNIQYF,TGCAGTGCGACGGGACTAGCGGGAGACGGTCAAAACATTCAGTACTTC
TRBJ1-6,TRBV6-4,-,-,CASSDSSGDNSPLHF,TGTGCCAGCAGTGACTCGTCCGGTGATAATTCACCCCTCCACTTT
TRBJ1-5,TRBV11-3,-,TRBD1,CASSLDGQACDSNQPQHF,TGTGCCAGCAGCTTAGATGGACAGGCATGTGATAGCAATCAGCCCCAGCATTTT
TRBJ1-2,TRBV18,-,-,CASSRYDDSNYGYTF,TGTGCCAGCTCTCGTTACGATGACAGTAACTATGGCTACACCTTC
TRBJ2-4,TRBV20-1,large,TRBD2,CSAIPHWTSGTLAKNIQYF,TGCAGTGCCATCCCCCATTGGACTAGCGGGACGTTAGCCAAAAACATTCAGTACTTC
TRBJ1-2,TRBV6-1,-,-,CASSEQGHYGYTF,TGTGCCAGCAGTGAACAGGGGCACTATGGCTACACCTTC
TRBJ1-5,TRBV28,-,-,CASSASGLFSNQPQHF,TGTGCCAGCAGCGCCTCCGGACTGTTTAGCAATCAGCCCCAGCATTTT
TRBJ1-1,TRBV7-6,-,-,CASSLGDQWDTEAFF,TGTGCCAGCAGCTTAGGGGACCAGTGGGACACTGAAGCTTTCTTT
TRBJ1-4,TRBV20-1,-,-,CSAREGVNEKLFF,TGCAGTGCGCGTGAGGGGGTTAATGAAAAACTGTTTTTT
TRBJ1-2,TRBV28,few,-,CASSFLGGSGGYTF,TGTGCCAGCAGTTTCTTGGGTGGCAGTGGGGGCTACACCTTC
TRBJ1-5,TRBV6-5,-,-,CASSFAGSGNQPQHF,TGTGCCAGCAGTTTTGCAGGGTCGGGCAATCAGCCCCAGCATTTT
TRBJ1-5,TRBV19,-,-,CASSILGNQPQHF,TGTGCCAGTAGTATATTGGGCAATCAGCCCCAGCATTTT
TRBJ2-2,TRBV28,few,-,CASSLRGAAVTGELFF,TGTGCCAGCAGTTTAAGGGGAGCAGCCGTCACCGGGGAGCTGTTTTTT
TRBJ1-1,TRBV10-3,-,-,CAISEPGGVNTEAFF,TGTGCCATCAGTGAGCCTGGCGGGGTGAACACTGAAGCTTTCTTT
TRBJ1-1,TRBV15,-,-,CATSRGGNTEAFF,TGTGCCACCAGCAGAGGTGGGAACACTGAAGCTTTCTTT
TRBJ2-1,TRBV7-6,few,TRBD2,CASSLVAGGHRVGHEQFF,TGTGCCAGCAGCTTAGTAGCGGGAGGGCATCGTGTGGGCCATGAGCAGTTCTTC
TRBJ2-1,TRBV7-2,-,-,CASSLAYSQGEQFF,TGTGCCAGCAGCTTAGCCTATTCCCAGGGTGAGCAGTTCTTC
TRBJ2-5,TRBV20-1,-,TRBD2,CSARVGAQGLAGGETQYF,TGCAGTGCTAGAGTAGGCGCCCAAGGACTAGCGGGAGGAGAGACCCAGTACTTC
TRBJ1-2,TRBV24-1,-,-,CATSDTNYGYTF,TGTGCCACCAGTGATACTAACTATGGCTACACCTTC
TRBJ1-2,TRBV20-1,-,-,CSARGGGPRVVYGYTF,TGCAGTGCTAGAGGGGGGGGGCCCCGGGTTGTCTATGGCTACACCTTC
TRBJ2-2,TRBV24-1,-,TRBD2,CATSEPMGLAETNTGELFF,TGTGCCACCAGTGAACCAATGGGACTAGCGGAAACGAACACCGGGGAGCTGTTTTTT
TRBJ2-7,TRBV7-2,-,-,CASSKRQAYEQYF,TGTGCCAGCAGCAAGAGACAGGCCTACGAGCAGTACTTC
TRBJ2-3,TRBV5-6,few,-,CASTRGTVSTDTQYF,TGTGCCAGCACCCGCGGGACAGTGAGCACAGATACGCAGTATTTT
TRBJ1-1,TRBV7-2,-,TRBD1,CASSPHQGGTEAFF,TGTGCCAGCAGCCCCCACCAGGGGGGGACTGAAGCTTTCTTT
TRBJ1-5,TRBV6-2/TRBV6-3,-,-,CASSYGGSQPQHF,TGTGCCAGCAGTTACGGGGGAAGCCAGCCCCAGCATTTT
TRBJ1-6,TRBV19,-,-,CASTGNTNSPLHF,TGTGCCAGTACAGGGAATACGAATTCACCCCTCCACTTT
TRBJ2-7,TRBV27,-,-,CASSPWTGVYEQYF,TGTGCCAGCAGTCCGTGGACGGGCGTCTACGAGCAGTACTTC
TRBJ2-7,TRBV6-2/TRBV6-3,-,TRBD2,CASSIPGLAIYEQYF,TGTGCCAGCAGTATACCGGGACTAGCTATATACGAGCAGTACTTC
TRBJ1-5,TRBV4-1,-,-,CASSQVAGPQHF,TGCGCCAGCAGCCAAGTAGCGGGGCCCCAGCATTTT
TRBJ2-7,TRBV7-9,-,-,CASSLYDRPYEQYF,TGTGCCAGCAGCTTATACGACAGGCCCTACGAGCAGTACTTC
TRBJ2-1,TRBV6-5,-,-,CASSSGVVLNEQFF,TGTGCCAGCAGTTCGGGGGTAGTACTGAATGAGCAGTTCTTC
TRBJ1-5,TRBV7-2,few,-,CASSSGRHQPQHF,TGTGCCAGCTCCTCGGGACGGCATCAGCCCCAGCATTTT
TRBJ2-3,TRBV20-1,-,-,CSARDSGRPSTDTQYF,TGCAGTGCTAGAGATTCGGGCAGGCCTAGCACAGATACGCAGTATTTT
TRBJ2-1,TRBV12-3/TRBV12-4,medium-sized,-,CARTSYQPGPYNEQFF,TGTGCCAGAACTTCTTACCAGCCCGGCCCCTACAATGAGCAGTTCTTC
TRBJ2-3,TRBV20-1,-,TRBD2,CSARSSGLAGARTQYF,TGCAGTGCTAGATCCTCAGGACTAGCGGGAGCAAGGACGCAGTATTTT
TRBJ2-7,TRBV28,-,-,CASSLWSRGQLAGPYEQYF,TGTGCCAGCAGTTTATGGAGCAGGGGGCAATTAGCGGGGCCCTACGAGCAGTACTTC
TRBJ1-2,TRBV19,-,TRBD1,CASSITGGGYTF,TGTGCCAGTAGTATAACAGGGGGCGGCTACACCTTC
TRBJ2-5,TRBV7-8,-,TRBD2,CASSQPTSGVQETQYF,TGTGCCAGCAGCCAACCGACTAGCGGGGTCCAAGAGACCCAGTACTTC
TRBJ1-5,TRBV7-9,few,TRBD1,CASSYTGDQPQHF,TGTGCCAGCAGCTATACAGGGGATCAGCCCCAGCATTTT
TRBJ2-7,TRBV24-1,-,TRBD1,CATSDSGTGAHYEQYF,TGTGCCACCAGTGACTCCGGGACAGGGGCACACTACGAGCAGTACTTC
TRBJ2-3,TRBV6-1,few,TRBD2,CASTLRGGSPGGTQYF,TGTGCCAGCACCCTACGGGGCGGGAGCCCGGGTGGTACGCAGTATTTT